The clone carrying this TCR beta chain was recorded at least ten times. Its specificity is unknown. The source of the sample is a study of response to subunit inactivated influenza vaccine. Broader study findings: Authors suggested few new T cells are recruited by each seasonal influenza vaccination.

Each CDR3 protein is one row after TCRdb ran MiXCR on the RT-PCR reads. The sample holds about 650,000 distinct CDR3 sequences; about 14% are singletons and the top ten take roughly 7.6%. CDR1 is MGHRA and CDR2 is YSYEKL in the germline V gene. The CDR3 covers 15 residues. V was cut by 0 bases and J by 9 bases, with 16 bases left in between. The source material was PBMCs from blood, sampled 14 to 15 days before vaccination. The sequence was collected from a man in his forties or fifties who received an inactivated influenza vaccine. The chain combines TRBV4-1 with TRBJ2-3, with D possibly matching TRBD1 (5 bases). CDR3: CASSQDQGPVTTQYF. CDR3 nucleotide sequence: TGCGCCAGCAGCCAAGATCAGGGCCCCGTGACGACGCAGTATTTT.